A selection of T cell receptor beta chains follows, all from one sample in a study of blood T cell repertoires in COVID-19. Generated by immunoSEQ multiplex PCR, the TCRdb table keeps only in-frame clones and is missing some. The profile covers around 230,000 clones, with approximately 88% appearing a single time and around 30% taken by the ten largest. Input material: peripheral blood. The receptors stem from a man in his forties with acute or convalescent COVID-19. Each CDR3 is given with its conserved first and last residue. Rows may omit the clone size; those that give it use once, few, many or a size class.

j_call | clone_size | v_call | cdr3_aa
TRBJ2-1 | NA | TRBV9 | CASSVGGTSDNEQFF
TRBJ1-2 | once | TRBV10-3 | CAISDRGQADGYTF
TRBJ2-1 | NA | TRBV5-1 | CASSLGGSSYNEQFF
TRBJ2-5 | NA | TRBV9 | CASSALAGETETQYF
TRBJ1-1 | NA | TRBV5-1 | CASSLWGRNTEAFF
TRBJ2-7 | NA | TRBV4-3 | CASSPYGGAYEQYF
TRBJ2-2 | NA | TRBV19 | CASTGLADTGELFF
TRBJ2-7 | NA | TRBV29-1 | CSVSGTGAEQYF
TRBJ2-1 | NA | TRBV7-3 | CASSREEYNEQFF
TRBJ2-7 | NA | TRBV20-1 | CSARVVYEQYF
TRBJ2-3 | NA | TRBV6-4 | CASSDQARGTDTQYF
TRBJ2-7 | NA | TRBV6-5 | CASSLGQASYEQYF
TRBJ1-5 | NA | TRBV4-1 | CASERDRGIQPQHF
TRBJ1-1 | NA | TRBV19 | CASSIGQTGVTEAFF
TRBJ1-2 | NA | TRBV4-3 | CASSQSGDRGRAGYTF
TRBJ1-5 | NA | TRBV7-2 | CASSTGPPSNQPQHF